The 28 T cell receptor beta chains given below trace back to one sample, sequenced in a study of response to subunit inactivated influenza vaccine (dated 2018 in TCRdb). The method was RT-PCR. Reads for this sample came from an Illumina HiSeq 2500. TCRdb itself trimmed the public reads at Q25 with fastp, ran MiXCR and retained productive beta chains. Each CDR3 protein appears once, grouped with its most common genes and DNA. The table for this sample lists some 600,000 distinct CDR3 sequences; 12% to 15% of them were counted only once. Of the sample, 6.5% to 8% is held by the ten largest clones. The sequencing used PBMCs from blood, collected roughly 2 weeks before vaccination. These receptors originate from a man aged 50 to 59 who received an inactivated influenza vaccine. Donor details come from another sample of the same person, matched by shared clones.

V is TRBV6-2 or TRBV6-3 and J is TRBJ1-5; D is ambiguous. This CDR3 spans 13 amino acids. The germline V gene encodes CDR1 MNHEY and CDR2 SVGEGT. V was clipped by 5 bases and J by 4 bases, with 9 bases between them. Here the CDR3 reads CASSREWNQPQHF. The CDR3 region has the DNA TGTGCCAGCAGTCGGGAATGGAATCAGCCCCAGCATTTT.

The sample holds many counts of this clonotype. V is TRBV7-9 and J is TRBJ2-7; tentatively, D is TRBD1 (6 bases). Germline V CDR1 and CDR2: SEHNR, FQNEAQ (reference sequence). The V and J ends lost 6 bases and 1 base respectively, with 10 bases between them. This CDR3 is built from 13 residues. This CDR3 is CASRSTGSYEQYF. As DNA, the CDR3 is TGTGCCAGCAGGAGTACAGGGTCCTACGAGCAGTACTTC.

This chain uses TRBV20-1 with TRBJ1-2, with D possibly matching TRBD1 (5 bases). CDR1 and CDR2 from the germline V gene are DFQATT and SNEGSKA (reference sequence). The CDR3 covers 14 residues. V lost 3 bases and J 4 bases, leaving 15 bases between the germline ends. The CDR3, as DNA: TGCAGTGCTAGGGGACGGCCGAACCTCTATGGCTACACCTTC. Amino acid sequence: CSARGRPNLYGYTF.

This clonotype came up a few times. The junction differs from germline at one of its ends, possibly a read error. The genes are TRBV7-2 and TRBJ2-3, with 7 bases aligning to TRBD1. This CDR3 comprises 16 residues. Per the germline V gene, CDR1 is SGHTA and CDR2 is FQGNSA. In DNA, the CDR3 is TGTGCCAGCAGCTTAGCCCCTCAGGGGGTCACACATACGCAGTATTTT. Translated: CASSLAPQGVTHTQYF.

This sequence joins TRBV12-3 or TRBV12-4 and TRBJ1-1; 8 nucleotides match TRBD1. The CDR3 is 14 residues long. The ends lost 2 bases at V and 5 bases at J; junction bases unmatched: 4. In DNA form, the CDR3 reads TGTGCCAGCAGTTTATCAGGGGGCAGGACTGAAGCTTTCTTT. Translation: CASSLSGGRTEAFF.

The chain couples TRBV4-2 to TRBJ2-5; 7 bases map to TRBD2. V dropped 3 bases and J dropped 5; count of bases not matched to a gene: 9. The length of the CDR3 is 15 residues. CDR1 and CDR2 from the germline V gene are LGHNA and YNFKEQ. The CDR3 nucleotides are TGTGCCAGCAGCCAGGGCGTGGGGGGGTACGAGACCCAGTACTTC. It yields the protein CASSQGVGGYETQYF.

The rearrangement uses TRBV4-2 and TRBJ2-1; the D gene could be TRBD1 or TRBD2 (5 bases each). Germline CDR1 and CDR2: LGHNA and YNFKEQ. The V end lost 0 bases, the J end lost 0 bases, and 12 bases lay between the germline ends. The CDR3 spans 17 residues. In nucleotides, the CDR3 is TGTGCCAGCAGCCAAGATGAGAGGGGTAGCTCCTACAATGAGCAGTTCTTC. The encoded protein is CASSQDERGSSYNEQFF.

The chain uses TRBV5-6 and TRBJ2-3, with TRBD2 matching 8 bases. The CDR3 is 15 amino acids. Trimming cost V 2 bases and J 4 bases; bases outside gene matches: 6. Germline V gene data show CDR1 as SGHDT and CDR2 as YYEEEE. In DNA form, the CDR3 reads TGTGCCAGCAGCTTCCAGACTAGCGTGGCAGATACGCAGTATTTT. It specifies CASSFQTSVADTQYF.

The chain recombines TRBV28 with TRBJ1-2; D gene ambiguous. This CDR3 contains 15 residues. V was pared by 3 bases and J by 8 bases, with 19 bases between. Germline V CDR1 and CDR2: MDHEN, SYDVKM. The CDR3 nucleotides are TGTGCCAGCAGTTTTACGCCGACGGATCGAGGGGGCTACACCTTC. It codes for CASSFTPTDRGGYTF.

This clonotype was seen only a few times. V usage is TRBV27 and J usage is TRBJ2-5, with D possibly TRBD2 on 7 matching bases. The V end lost 3 bases, the J end lost 2 bases, and 19 bases lay between the germline ends. The CDR3 sequence is 17 residues long. CDR1 is MNHEY, CDR2 SMNVEV, per germline (reference sequence). The CDR3 reads CASSLSPGGGVQETQYF. The CDR3, as DNA: TGTGCCAGCAGTTTGTCCCCCGGCGGGGGCGTTCAAGAGACCCAGTACTTC.

This clonotype was recorded many times. J is TRBJ2-3 and V is TRBV7-2, with 11 bases identical to TRBD2. Germline CDR1 SGHTA, CDR2 FQGNSA. The CDR3 totals 15 residues. V gave up 5 bases and J gave up 6 bases; unmatched junction bases: 7. CDR3 bases: TGTGCCAGCAGCCTAACTAGCGGGGGAGGGGATACGCAGTATTTT. Protein: CASSLTSGGGDTQYF.

This clonotype was counted between two and nine times. For the CDR3, the DNA is TGTGCCAGCAGTCCCGGTGGGGTTCCTTTGAACACTGAAGCTTTCTTT. Translated, it gives CASSPGGVPLNTEAFF. The chain recombines TRBV28 with TRBJ1-1, with D hard to call. CDR1 and CDR2 (germline): MDHEN, SYDVKM. The V gene lost 5 bases and the J gene lost 0 bases, with 16 bases spanning the gap. The length of the CDR3 is 16 residues.

This chain joins TRBV29-1 and TRBJ2-3, with D tentatively TRBD2 (6 bases). Germline CDR1 reads SQVTM; CDR2 reads ANQGSEA. CDR3 length: 13 amino acids. V gave up 7 bases and J gave up 0 bases, with 11 bases separating them. The DNA of the CDR3 is TGCAGCGCCACCGGGACTAGCACAGATACGCAGTATTTT. Protein product: CSATGTSTDTQYF.

The sample holds a few counts of this clonotype. The rearrangement joins TRBV12-3 or TRBV12-4 to TRBJ2-1; tentative D call: TRBD2 (5 bases). The ends were cut back, 6 bases at V and 3 bases at J, with 15 bases in the middle. There are 15 residues in the CDR3. CDR3 region: CASSLRGHRYNEQFF. The CDR3 DNA reads as TGTGCCAGCAGCCTACGAGGGCACCGCTACAATGAGCAGTTCTTC.

This clonotype occurred a few times. The V gene is TRBV30, the J gene TRBJ2-7; D gene ambiguous. CDR1 and CDR2 (germline): GTSNPN, SVGIG (reference sequence). This CDR3 has 13 residues. Trimming pared 5 bases from V and 3 bases from J, leaving 14 bases between. The CDR3, as DNA: TGTGCCTGGGACGGAGATGATGACTACGAGCAGTACTTC. Encoded protein: CAWDGDDDYEQYF.

The rearrangement uses TRBV20-1 and TRBJ2-1, with D perhaps matching TRBD2 (7 bases). Germline CDR1 reads DFQATT; CDR2 reads SNEGSKA (reference sequence). The CDR3 loop spans 16 amino acids. Deletions cut 5 bases from V and 3 bases from J, with 20 bases between. CDR3 sequence: CSAPKAGALFYNEQFF. CDR3 DNA sequence: TGCAGTGCTCCGAAGGCGGGGGCCCTTTTCTACAATGAGCAGTTCTTC.

The rearrangement uses TRBV15 and TRBJ1-6, with D possibly matching TRBD1 (6 bases). Germline CDR1 is LNHNV and CDR2 is YYDKDF (reference sequence). CDR3 size: 17 residues. V was trimmed by 5 bases and J by 0 bases, leaving 14 bases between them. The CDR3, as DNA: TGTGCCACCAGCCCAGGACAGAGGAGCTCCTATAATTCACCCCTCCACTTT. As protein: CATSPGQRSSYNSPLHF.

V gene TRBV28 combines with J gene TRBJ2-5, with D tentatively TRBD1 (5 bases). CDR3 length equals 12 residues. Germline V gene data show CDR1 as MDHEN and CDR2 as SYDVKM. V shed 10 bases and J shed 0 bases, with 9 bases lying between them. The DNA for the CDR3 is TGTGCCACCCGACAGTACCAAGAGACCCAGTACTTC. This translates into CATRQYQETQYF.

The genes are TRBV4-1 and TRBJ1-4; D uncertain. The germline V gene has CDR1 MGHRA and CDR2 YSYEKL. V gave up 0 bases and J gave up 4 bases, with 6 bases separating them. This CDR3 has 14 residues. CDR3 sequence reads: CASSQEPYNEKLFF. DNA of the CDR3: TGCGCCAGCAGCCAAGAGCCATATAATGAAAAACTGTTTTTT.

The table lists this clonotype with a few counts. The CDR3 loop is CASSLLRSSIISGELFF. As DNA, the CDR3 is TGTGCCAGCAGTTTACTTAGATCTAGCATTATCTCCGGGGAGCTGTTTTTT. The chain has TRBV12-3 or TRBV12-4 and TRBJ2-2; tentatively, D is TRBD2 (5 bases). The V and J ends lost 2 bases and 6 bases respectively, with 19 bases between them. The CDR3 totals 17 residues.

The rearrangement joins TRBV7-2 to TRBJ2-3; D not resolved. The CDR3 spans 16 residues. Per germline, CDR1 SGHTA and CDR2 FQGNSA. The V end lost 5 bases, the J end lost 1 base, and 16 bases lay between the germline ends. The CDR3 sequence: CASSLTPLVRTDTQYF. DNA for the CDR3: TGTGCCAGCAGCCTAACCCCCCTAGTGCGCACAGATACGCAGTATTTT.

The table lists this clonotype with a few counts. V usage is TRBV3-1 and J usage is TRBJ2-3, with a possible D match to TRBD1 (7 bases). This CDR3 region has 15 residues. Trimming pared 1 base from V and 5 bases from J, leaving 13 bases between. Per germline, CDR1 LGHDT and CDR2 YNNKEL (reference sequence). In DNA form, the CDR3 reads TGTGCCAGCAGCCAAGCATTGCGGGACAGAGATACGCAGTATTTT. It yields the protein CASSQALRDRDTQYF.

The sample holds a few counts of this clonotype. The V call is TRBV4-1, the J call TRBJ2-7, with D unclear. The germline V and J ends were trimmed by 4 bases and 5 bases, with 18 bases remaining between them. In germline, CDR1 is MGHRA, CDR2 YSYEKL. The CDR3 is made up of 15 amino acids. The CDR3 nucleotides are TGCGCCAGCAGCCCATCCCCAGGTCACTTCGACGAGCAGTACTTC. Protein: CASSPSPGHFDEQYF.

V usage is TRBV27 and J usage is TRBJ1-2; TRBD1 aligns across 7 bases. The V and J ends lost 4 bases and 11 bases, in that order; junction bases with no gene match: 7. The germline CDR1 and CDR2 sequences are MNHEY and SMNVEV (reference sequence). The CDR3 runs 12 residues. The CDR3 nucleotides read TGTGCCAGCAGTTCGACAGGGAGCGGATACACCTTC. Protein sequence: CASSSTGSGYTF.

The chain carries TRBV11-1 and TRBJ2-2; tentatively, D is TRBD1 (6 bases). The germline V gene encodes CDR1 SGHAT and CDR2 FQDESV (reference sequence). The CDR3 length is 15 residues. Trimming shortened V by 1 base and J by 6 bases, and 12 bases separated the two germline ends. The CDR3 DNA reads as TGTGCCAGCAGCTTAGAGCAGGGGAGAGCCGGGGAGCTGTTTTTT. Translated, it gives CASSLEQGRAGELFF.

This chain connects TRBV11-1 to TRBJ2-1, with unresolved D. Germline CDR1 is SGHAT and CDR2 is FQDESV (reference sequence). This CDR3 spans 12 amino acids. Trimming shortened V by 3 bases and J by 8 bases, and 8 bases separated the two germline ends. The CDR3: CASSFAEDEQFF. The CDR3 DNA follows: TGTGCCAGCAGCTTTGCTGAGGATGAGCAGTTCTTC. Using reference TRBV11-1 and TRBJ2-1 for the parts outside the CDR3, the full variable domain is EAEVAQSPRYKITEKSQAVAFWCDPISGHATLYWYRQILGQGPELLVQFQDESVVDDSQLPKDRFSAERLKGVDSTLKIQPAELGDSAMYLCASSFAEDEQFFGPGTRLTVL.

The chain employs TRBV27 and TRBJ1-2; D is possibly TRBD1 (5 bases). V was cut by 6 bases and J by 1 base, with 12 bases left in between. This CDR3 has 14 residues. Looked up from germline, CDR1 is MNHEY and CDR2 is SMNVEV (reference sequence). CDR3 sequence reads: CASSRGPLNYGYTF. CDR3 DNA: TGTGCCAGCAGCCGGGGACCGCTTAACTATGGCTACACCTTC.

This clonotype has a handful of counts. This chain links TRBV12-3 or TRBV12-4 with TRBJ2-1; 7 bases line up with TRBD2. This CDR3 is 16 amino acids long. The junction had 6 bases not matched to a gene; V was cut back by 3 bases and J by 1 base. The CDR3 bases are TGTGCCAGCAGTTTTTTCGGCGGGAGTTCCTACAATGAGCAGTTCTTC. Translation gives CASSFFGGSSYNEQFF.